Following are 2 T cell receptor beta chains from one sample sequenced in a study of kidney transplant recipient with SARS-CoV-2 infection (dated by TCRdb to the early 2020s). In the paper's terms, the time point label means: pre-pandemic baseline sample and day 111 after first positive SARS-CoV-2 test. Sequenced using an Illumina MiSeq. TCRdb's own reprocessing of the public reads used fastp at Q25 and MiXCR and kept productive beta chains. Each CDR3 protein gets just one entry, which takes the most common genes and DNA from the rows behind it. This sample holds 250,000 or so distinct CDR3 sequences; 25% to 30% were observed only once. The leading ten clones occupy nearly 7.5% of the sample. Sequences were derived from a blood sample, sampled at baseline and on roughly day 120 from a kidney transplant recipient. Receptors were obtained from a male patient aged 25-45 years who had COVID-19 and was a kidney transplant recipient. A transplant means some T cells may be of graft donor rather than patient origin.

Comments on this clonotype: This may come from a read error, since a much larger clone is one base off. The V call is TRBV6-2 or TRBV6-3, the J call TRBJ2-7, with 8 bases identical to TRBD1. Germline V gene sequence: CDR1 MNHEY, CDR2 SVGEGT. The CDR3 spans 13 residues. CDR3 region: CASIRTGSYEQCF. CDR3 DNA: TGTGCCAGCATCCGGACAGGGAGCTACGAGCAGTGCTTC.

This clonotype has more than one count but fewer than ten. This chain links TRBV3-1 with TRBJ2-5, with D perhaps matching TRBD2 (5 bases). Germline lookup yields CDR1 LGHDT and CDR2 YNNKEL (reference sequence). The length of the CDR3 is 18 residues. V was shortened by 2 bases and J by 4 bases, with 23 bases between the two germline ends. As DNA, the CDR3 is TGTGCCAGCAGCCAAAGGAAACTGACCACACTAGTTCGAGAGACCCAGTACTTC. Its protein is CASSQRKLTTLVRETQYF.